The 24 T cell receptor beta chains below all came from one sample that was sequenced in a study of blood T cell repertoires in COVID-19. Produced via immunoSEQ multiplex PCR; TCRdb's table is partial and in-frame only. The sample shows 150,000 to 190,000 clones, roughly 84% of them seen only once. The specimen sequenced was peripheral blood. The receptor source for this set is a woman aged 55-69 years with COVID-19, enrolled during active disease.

V is TRBV21-1 and J is TRBJ2-1; the table's D call TRBD2 went unverified against the DNA. TRBV21-1 is a documented pseudogene. The CDR3 spans 15 residues. DNA of the CDR3: TGTGCCAGCAGGCTTATAGCCCCCTCCTACAATGAGCAGTTCTTC. Translated, it gives CASRLIAPSYNEQFF.

The chain uses TRBV18 and TRBJ1-3; D remains unclear. CDR1 and CDR2 (germline): KGHSH, LQKENI. This CDR3 region has 13 residues. With 4 bases removed from V and 10 bases from J, the gap between germline ends came to 14 bases. CDR3 DNA sequence: TGTGCCAGCTCACAGACATCCTTGTGGACCATATATTTT. Amino acid sequence: CASSQTSLWTIYF.

The V gene is TRBV3-1 (or the pseudogene TRBV3-2), the J gene TRBJ1-2, with D possibly being TRBD1 (5 bases). V was shortened by 4 bases and J by 8 bases, with 11 bases between the two germline ends. This CDR3 region has 12 residues. Germline V gives CDR1 LGHDT, CDR2 YNNKEL (reference sequence). CDR3 region: CASSPITGGYTF. As DNA, the CDR3 is TGTGCCAGCAGCCCTATAACAGGAGGCTACACCTTC.

This clone occurred a few times. The J gene is TRBJ1-2, the V gene TRBV14; no clear D gene. Germline-derived CDR1 and CDR2 are SGHDN and FVKESK. V shed 1 base and J shed 3 bases, with 3 bases lying between them. The CDR3 is 12 residues long. Here the CDR3 DNA reads TGTGCCAGCAGCCAAGCTTACTATGGCTACACCTTC. It specifies CASSQAYYGYTF.

The chain recombines TRBV5-1 with TRBJ2-2, with D possibly matching TRBD1 (5 bases). V was cut by 4 bases and J by 6 bases, with 13 bases left in between. CDR3 length: 14 residues. Per the germline V gene, CDR1 is SGHRS and CDR2 is YFSETQ. Written as DNA, the CDR3 is TGCGCCAGCAGCGTACCGAAGACAGCCGGGGAGCTGTTTTTT. Translation gives CASSVPKTAGELFF.

This clone came up a few times. The V call is TRBV6-4, the J call TRBJ2-5, with 7 bases matching TRBD1. The CDR3 is 13 amino acids. V lost 5 bases, J lost 1 base, and 1 base stayed unmatched. Germline values: CDR1 MRHNA, CDR2 SNTAGT. The CDR3 DNA reads TGTGCCAGCAGTCGGGACAGCCAAGAGACCCAGTACTTC. Translating gives CASSRDSQETQYF.

V is TRBV14 and J is TRBJ2-1; TRBD1 matches 7 bases. The CDR3 is 14 residues long. CDR1 SGHDN and CDR2 FVKESK come from the germline V gene. V dropped 8 bases and J dropped 0; count of bases not matched to a gene: 4. The CDR3 nucleotides read TGTGCCAGCCGACAGGGAAGCTCCTACAATGAGCAGTTCTTC. Residues: CASRQGSSYNEQFF. The variable domain in full, completed from reference TRBV14 and TRBJ2-1, reads EAGVTQFPSHSVIEKGQTVTLRCDPISGHDNLYWYRRVMGKEIKFLLHFVKESKQDESGMPNNRFLAERTGGTYSTLKVQPAELEDSGVYFCASRQGSSYNEQFFGPGTRLTVL.

V is TRBV25-1 and J is TRBJ1-2, with D possibly TRBD1 on 6 matching bases. CDR1 and CDR2 (germline): MGHDK, SYGVNS. Trimming took off 4 bases at V and 3 bases at J, with 9 bases between the two ends. This CDR3 comprises 13 residues. This CDR3 reads CASSVGHDYGYTF. The CDR3 DNA is TGTGCCAGCAGTGTGGGACATGACTATGGCTACACCTTC.

The rearrangement uses TRBV7-3 and TRBJ2-1, with TRBD2 matching over 13 bases. The CDR3 length is 15 residues. V lost 4 bases and J lost 8; bases outside the gene matches: 5. CDR1 and CDR2 (germline): SGHTA, FQGTGA. Here the CDR3 DNA reads TGTGCCAGCAGCTCCGGGACTAGCGGGGTCGATGAGCAGTTCTTC. It yields the protein CASSSGTSGVDEQFF.

The V call is TRBV5-1, the J call TRBJ2-5; 10 positions agree with TRBD2. The CDR3 extends over 17 amino acids. Looked up from germline, CDR1 is SGHRS and CDR2 is YFSETQ. V trimming: 0 bases; J trimming: 2 bases; junction bases outside the gene matches: 7. CDR3 in amino acids: CASSLEGSGRPQETQYF. The CDR3 nucleotides read TGCGCCAGCAGCTTGGAGGGTAGCGGGAGGCCTCAAGAGACCCAGTACTTC.

This clone was detected once. Other DNA sequences from this sample encode an identical CDR3 as well. V gene TRBV7-9 combines with J gene TRBJ1-1; no firm D call. This CDR3 contains 11 residues. CDR1 is SEHNR and CDR2 is FQNEAQ in the germline V gene (reference sequence). The V end lost 4 bases, the J end lost 7 bases, and 7 bases lay between the germline ends. The CDR3 reads CASSSLGEAFF. Written as DNA, the CDR3 is TGTGCCAGCAGCTCTCTAGGTGAAGCTTTCTTT.

V usage is TRBV6-4 and J usage is TRBJ2-5; 9 bases are a match to TRBD1. The length of the CDR3 is 15 residues. With 5 bases clipped from V and 4 bases from J, the junction kept 8 bases outside the gene matches. Germline assignment: CDR1 MRHNA and CDR2 SNTAGT. In nucleotides, the CDR3 is TGTGCCAGCAGTAAAAACAGGGGGCGAGGAGAGACCCAGTACTTC. Amino acids: CASSKNRGRGETQYF.

The chain uses TRBV7-3 and TRBJ2-2, with 9 bases aligning to TRBD2. Germline lookup yields CDR1 SGHTA and CDR2 FQGTGA. V trimming: 2 bases; J trimming: 7 bases; junction bases outside the gene matches: 8. The CDR3 extends over 16 amino acids. CDR3 region: CASSLLLAGKGGELFF. As DNA, the CDR3 is TGTGCCAGCAGCTTATTACTAGCGGGCAAAGGCGGGGAGCTGTTTTTT.

The chain joins TRBV24-1 to TRBJ2-1; 8 positions match TRBD2. The length of the CDR3 is 14 residues. With V trimmed by 1 base and J by 6 bases, 1 base remained unmatched. Germline lookup yields CDR1 KGHDR and CDR2 SFDVKD. The CDR3 sequence: CATSDFLAGNEQFF. DNA for the CDR3: TGTGCCACCAGTGATTTTCTAGCGGGCAATGAGCAGTTCTTC.

The rearrangement uses TRBV3-1 (or the pseudogene TRBV3-2) and TRBJ1-3, with TRBD1 as a possible D gene (6 bases). V was trimmed by 5 bases and J by 2 bases, leaving 10 bases between them. The CDR3 has 14 residues. Germline V gives CDR1 LGHDT, CDR2 YNNKEL (reference sequence). CDR3 DNA: TGTGCCAGCAGCTCTACAGGGCCTGGAAACACCATATATTTT. Amino acids: CASSSTGPGNTIYF.

This chain joins TRBV5-4 and TRBJ1-4; 12 bases map to TRBD1. The V segment lost 3 bases and the J segment 10 bases; nucleotides outside the gene matches: 16. The CDR3 totals 18 residues. Germline V gene lookup returns CDR1 SGHNT and CDR2 YYREEE (reference sequence). The CDR3 DNA sequence: TGTGCCAGCAGCTGGCAGGGACAGGGGGCGATAGGGGCGGGAAAACTGTTTTTT. It yields the protein CASSWQGQGAIGAGKLFF.

V gene TRBV3-1 (or the pseudogene TRBV3-2) combines with J gene TRBJ1-3, with D tentatively TRBD1 (6 bases). The CDR3 covers 14 residues. V was trimmed by 7 bases and J by 4 bases, leaving 14 bases between them. Per germline, CDR1 LGHDT and CDR2 YNNKEL (reference sequence). The CDR3 is CASKQAGVGNTIYF. The CDR3, as DNA: TGTGCCAGCAAACAGGCAGGGGTGGGAAACACCATATATTTT.

This clone has a single count. The V call is TRBV7-8, the J call TRBJ2-7; D possibly corresponds to TRBD2 (6 bases). Looked up from germline, CDR1 is SGHVS and CDR2 is FQNEAQ. CDR3 length: 14 amino acids. V lost 5 bases and J lost 3, with 14 bases in between. Here the CDR3 DNA reads TGTGCCAGCAGCAGATCGGGACTCAACTACGAGCAGTACGTC. It codes for CASSRSGLNYEQYV.

This clone occurred many times. This sequence joins TRBV18 and TRBJ1-1; 10 nucleotides match TRBD1. With 5 bases clipped from V and 1 base from J, the junction kept 1 base outside the gene matches. Germline CDR1 KGHSH, CDR2 LQKENI. CDR3 size: 14 residues. CDR3 region: CASSRQGANTEAFF. The CDR3 DNA follows: TGTGCCAGCTCAAGACAGGGGGCGAACACTGAAGCTTTCTTT.

The genes are TRBV7-3 and TRBJ1-1, with 9 nucleotides matching TRBD1. The CDR3 has 14 residues. Germline loops: CDR1 SGHTA, CDR2 FQGTGA. V shed 5 bases and J 8 bases; nucleotides not matched to a gene: 9. CDR3 loop: CASSPRQGVGEAFF. The CDR3 nucleotides are TGTGCCAGCAGCCCCCGACAGGGGGTTGGGGAAGCTTTCTTT.

The chain uses TRBV3-1 (or the pseudogene TRBV3-2) and TRBJ2-7; no reliable D call. V was clipped by 3 bases and J by 1 base, with 7 bases between them. This CDR3 has 13 amino acids. From germline, CDR1 is LGHDT and CDR2 YNNKEL (reference sequence). CDR3 nucleotide sequence: TGTGCCAGCAGCCAGGAGATTTCCTACGAGCAGTACTTC. The encoded protein is CASSQEISYEQYF.

The genes are TRBV19 and TRBJ1-1, with unresolved D. V was trimmed by 4 bases and J by 6 bases, leaving 15 bases between them. Per germline, CDR1 LNHDA and CDR2 SQIVND (reference sequence). There are 14 residues in the CDR3. In DNA form, the CDR3 reads TGTGCCAGTAGTACTCAGGTGTCTGTCGCTGAAGCTTTCTTT. Residues: CASSTQVSVAEAFF.

V gene TRBV19 combines with J gene TRBJ1-5; a possible D gene is TRBD1 (5 bases). Germline V gives CDR1 LNHDA, CDR2 SQIVND (reference sequence). The CDR3 has 12 amino acids. Trimming pared 6 bases from V and 6 bases from J, leaving 9 bases between. In nucleotides, the CDR3 is TGTGCCAGTAGCGTAGGGGTTCAGCCCCAGCATTTT. This gives the protein CASSVGVQPQHF.

The rearrangement uses TRBV5-1 and TRBJ1-1; 10 bases line up with TRBD1. CDR3 length: 14 residues. Germline trimming cut 4 bases from V and 9 bases from J; bases unmatched to any gene: 9. Germline V CDR1 and CDR2: SGHRS, YFSETQ. The chain's CDR3 is CASSARQGAPKAFF. CDR3 DNA: TGCGCCAGCAGCGCTAGACAGGGGGCCCCCAAAGCTTTCTTT. Complete variable domain (other parts from reference TRBV5-1 and TRBJ1-1): KAGVTQTPRYLIKTRGQQVTLSCSPISGHRSVSWYQQTPGQGLQFLFEYFSETQRNKGNFPGRFSGRQFSNSRSEMNVSTLELGDSALYLCASSARQGAPKAFFGQGTRLTVV.